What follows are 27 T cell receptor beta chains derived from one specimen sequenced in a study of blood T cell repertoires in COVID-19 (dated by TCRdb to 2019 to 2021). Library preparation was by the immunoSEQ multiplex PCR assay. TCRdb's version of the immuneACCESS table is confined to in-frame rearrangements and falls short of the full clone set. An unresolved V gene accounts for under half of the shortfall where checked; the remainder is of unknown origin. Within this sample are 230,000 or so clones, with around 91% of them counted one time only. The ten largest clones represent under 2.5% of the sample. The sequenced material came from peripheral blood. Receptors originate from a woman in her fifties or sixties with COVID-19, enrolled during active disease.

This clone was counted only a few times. CDR3 DNA: TGTGCCAGCAGCTTTAACAGGGGGCAGAGTGATCAGCCCCAGCATTTT. Translation: CASSFNRGQSDQPQHF. The V and J genes are TRBV5-6 and TRBJ1-5; TRBD1 aligns across 9 bases. Germline-derived CDR1 and CDR2 are SGHDT and YYEEEE. V was pared by 2 bases and J by 5 bases, with 8 bases of the junction left unmatched. This CDR3 is built from 16 residues.

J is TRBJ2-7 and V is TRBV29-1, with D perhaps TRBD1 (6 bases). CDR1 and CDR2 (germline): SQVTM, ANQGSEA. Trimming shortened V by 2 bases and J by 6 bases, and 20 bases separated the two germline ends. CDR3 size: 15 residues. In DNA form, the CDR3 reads TGCAGCGTTGAAAGGCCGGGACACCCTTACGCCGAGCAGTACTTC. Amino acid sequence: CSVERPGHPYAEQYF.

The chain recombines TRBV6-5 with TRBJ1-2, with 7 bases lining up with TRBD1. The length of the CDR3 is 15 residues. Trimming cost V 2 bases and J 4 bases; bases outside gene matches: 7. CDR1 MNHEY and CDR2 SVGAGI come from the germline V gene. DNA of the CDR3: TGTGCCAGCAGTTACGGAGGGGGCTTAGGCTATGGCTACACCTTC. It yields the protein CASSYGGGLGYGYTF.

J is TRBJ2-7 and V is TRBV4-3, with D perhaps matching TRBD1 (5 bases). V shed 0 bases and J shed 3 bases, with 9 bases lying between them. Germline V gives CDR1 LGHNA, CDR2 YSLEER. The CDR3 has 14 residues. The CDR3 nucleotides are TGCGCCAGCAGCCAAGATAGGGGCAGCTACGAGCAGTACTTC. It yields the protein CASSQDRGSYEQYF.

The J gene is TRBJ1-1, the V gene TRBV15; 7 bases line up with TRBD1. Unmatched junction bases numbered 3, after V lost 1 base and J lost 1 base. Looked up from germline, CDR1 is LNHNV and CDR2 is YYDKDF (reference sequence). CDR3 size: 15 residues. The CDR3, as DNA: TGTGCCACCAGCAGAGTGACAGGGAGGAACACTGAAGCTTTCTTT. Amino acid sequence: CATSRVTGRNTEAFF.

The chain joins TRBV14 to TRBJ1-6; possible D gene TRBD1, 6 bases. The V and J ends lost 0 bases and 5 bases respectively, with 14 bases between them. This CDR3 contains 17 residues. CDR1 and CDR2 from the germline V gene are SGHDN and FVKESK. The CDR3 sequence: CASSQEGAGADNSPLHF. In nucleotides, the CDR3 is TGTGCCAGCAGCCAAGAAGGTGCGGGGGCGGATAATTCACCCCTCCACTTT.

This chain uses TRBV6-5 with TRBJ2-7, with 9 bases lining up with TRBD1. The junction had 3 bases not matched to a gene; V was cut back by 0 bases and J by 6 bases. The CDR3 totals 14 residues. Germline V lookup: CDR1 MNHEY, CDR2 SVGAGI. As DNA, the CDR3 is TGTGCCAGCAGTTACTCTCGACAGGGGGGCGAGCAGTACTTC. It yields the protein CASSYSRQGGEQYF.

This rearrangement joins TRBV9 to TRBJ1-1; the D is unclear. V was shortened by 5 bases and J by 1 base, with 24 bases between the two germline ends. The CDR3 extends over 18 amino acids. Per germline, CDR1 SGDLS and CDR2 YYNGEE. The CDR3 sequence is CASSINHNGELANTEAFF. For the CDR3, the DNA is TGTGCCAGCAGTATAAATCACAACGGGGAATTGGCGAACACTGAAGCTTTCTTT.

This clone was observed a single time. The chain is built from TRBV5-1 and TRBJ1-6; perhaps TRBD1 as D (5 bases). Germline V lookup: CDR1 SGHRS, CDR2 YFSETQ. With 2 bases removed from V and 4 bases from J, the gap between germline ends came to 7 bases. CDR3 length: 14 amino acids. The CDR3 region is CASSFDRYNSPLHF. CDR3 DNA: TGCGCCAGCAGCTTTGACAGATATAATTCACCCCTCCACTTT.

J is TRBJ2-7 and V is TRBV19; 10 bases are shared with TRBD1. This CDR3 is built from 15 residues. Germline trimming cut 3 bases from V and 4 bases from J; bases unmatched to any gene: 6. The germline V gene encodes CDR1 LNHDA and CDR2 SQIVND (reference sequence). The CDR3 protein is CASSIGTGDLYEQYF. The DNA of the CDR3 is TGTGCCAGTAGTATTGGGACAGGGGACTTGTACGAGCAGTACTTC.

The CDR3 coding sequence is TGTGCCAGTAGCTTTTGGATTGCGGGTAATGAAAAACTGTTTTTT. It encodes CASSFWIAGNEKLFF. The V gene is TRBV19, the J gene TRBJ1-4; the D is unclear. The ends were cut back, 6 bases at V and 4 bases at J, with 15 bases in the middle. Germline-derived CDR1 and CDR2 are LNHDA and SQIVND (reference sequence). This CDR3 is built from 15 residues.

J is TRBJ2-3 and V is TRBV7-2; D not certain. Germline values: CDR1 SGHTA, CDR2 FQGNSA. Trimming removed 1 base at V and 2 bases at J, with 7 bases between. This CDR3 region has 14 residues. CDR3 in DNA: TGTGCCAGCAGCTTAGGGGCAGTCACAGATACGCAGTATTTT. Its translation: CASSLGAVTDTQYF.

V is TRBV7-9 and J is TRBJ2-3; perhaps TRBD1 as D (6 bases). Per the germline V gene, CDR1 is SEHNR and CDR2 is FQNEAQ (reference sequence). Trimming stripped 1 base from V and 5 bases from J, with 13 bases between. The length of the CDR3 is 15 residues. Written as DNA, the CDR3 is TGTGCCAGCAGCTTAGGGGCAGGGGCGGGAGATACGCAGTATTTT. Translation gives CASSLGAGAGDTQYF.

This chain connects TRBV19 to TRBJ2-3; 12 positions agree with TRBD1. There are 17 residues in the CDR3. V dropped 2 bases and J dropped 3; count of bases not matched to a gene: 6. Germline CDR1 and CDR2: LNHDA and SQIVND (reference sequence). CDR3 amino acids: CASSISGTGGLTDTQYF. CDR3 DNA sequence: TGTGCCAGTAGTATAAGTGGGACAGGGGGCTTAACAGATACGCAGTATTTT.

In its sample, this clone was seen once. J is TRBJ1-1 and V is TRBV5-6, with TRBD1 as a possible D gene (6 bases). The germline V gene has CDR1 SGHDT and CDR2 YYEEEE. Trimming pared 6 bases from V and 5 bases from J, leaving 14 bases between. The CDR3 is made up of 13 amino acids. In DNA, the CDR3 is TGTGCCAGCACCCTTCGGGGGGCGACTGAAGCTTTCTTT. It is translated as CASTLRGATEAFF.

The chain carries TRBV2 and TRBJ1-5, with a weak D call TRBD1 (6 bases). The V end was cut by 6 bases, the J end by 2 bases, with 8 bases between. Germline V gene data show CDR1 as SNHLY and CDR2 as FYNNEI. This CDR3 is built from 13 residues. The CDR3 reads CASRQGGNQPQHF. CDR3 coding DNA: TGTGCCAGCAGACAGGGAGGCAATCAGCCCCAGCATTTT.

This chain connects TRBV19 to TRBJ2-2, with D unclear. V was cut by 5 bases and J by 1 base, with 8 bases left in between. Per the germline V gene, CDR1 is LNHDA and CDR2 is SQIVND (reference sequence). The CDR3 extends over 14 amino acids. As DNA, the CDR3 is TGTGCCAGTAGTCGCGCTGGGAACACCGGGGAGCTGTTTTTT. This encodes CASSRAGNTGELFF.

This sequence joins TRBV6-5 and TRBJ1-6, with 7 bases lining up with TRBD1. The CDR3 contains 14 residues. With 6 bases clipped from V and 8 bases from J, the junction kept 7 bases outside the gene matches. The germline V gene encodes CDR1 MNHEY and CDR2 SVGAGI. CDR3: CASSGEGADSPLHF. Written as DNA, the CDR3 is TGTGCCAGCAGCGGAGAGGGGGCAGATTCACCCCTCCACTTT.

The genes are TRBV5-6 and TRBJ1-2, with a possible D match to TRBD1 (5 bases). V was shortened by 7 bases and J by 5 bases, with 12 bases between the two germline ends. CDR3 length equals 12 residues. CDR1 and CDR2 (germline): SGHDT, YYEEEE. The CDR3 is CASGWGSYGYTF. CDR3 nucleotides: TGTGCCAGCGGTTGGGGCTCGTATGGCTACACCTTC. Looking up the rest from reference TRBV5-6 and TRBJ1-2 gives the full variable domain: DAGVTQSPTHLIKTRGQQVTLRCSPKSGHDTVSWYQQALGQGPQFIFQYYEEEERQRGNFPDRFSGHQFPNYSSELNVNALLLGDSALYLCASGWGSYGYTFGSGTRLTVV.

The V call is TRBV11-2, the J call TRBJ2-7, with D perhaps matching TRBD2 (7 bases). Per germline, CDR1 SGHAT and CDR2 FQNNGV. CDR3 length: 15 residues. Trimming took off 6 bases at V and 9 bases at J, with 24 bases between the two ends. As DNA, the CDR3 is TGTGCCAGCAGACAACCCGGGGGGCCGGGTGGGTGGCAGTACTTC. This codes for CASRQPGGPGGWQYF. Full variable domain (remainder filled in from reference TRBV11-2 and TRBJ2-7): EAGVAQSPRYKIIEKRQSVAFWCNPISGHATLYWYQQILGQGPKLLIQFQNNGVVDDSQLPKDRFSAERLKGVDSTLKIQPAKLEDSAVYLCASRQPGGPGGWQYFGPGTRLTVT.

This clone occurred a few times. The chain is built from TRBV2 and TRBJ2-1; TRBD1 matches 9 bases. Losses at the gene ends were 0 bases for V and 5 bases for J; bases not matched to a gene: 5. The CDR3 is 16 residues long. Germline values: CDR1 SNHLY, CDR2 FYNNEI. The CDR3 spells CASSEAWDRVNNEQFF. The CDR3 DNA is TGTGCCAGCAGTGAAGCTTGGGACAGGGTAAACAATGAGCAGTTCTTC.

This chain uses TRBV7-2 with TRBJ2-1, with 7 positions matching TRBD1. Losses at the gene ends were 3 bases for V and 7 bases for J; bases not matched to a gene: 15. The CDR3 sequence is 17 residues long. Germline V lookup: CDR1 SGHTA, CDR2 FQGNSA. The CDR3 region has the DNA TGTGCCAGCAGCTTTAGTCCGAGTTTTGTCAGGGGGAATGAGCAGTTCTTC. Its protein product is CASSFSPSFVRGNEQFF.

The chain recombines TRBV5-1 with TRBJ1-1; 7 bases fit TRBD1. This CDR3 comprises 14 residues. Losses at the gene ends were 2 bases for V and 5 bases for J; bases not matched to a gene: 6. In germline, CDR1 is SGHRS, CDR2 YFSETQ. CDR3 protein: CASSFPGGSTEAFF. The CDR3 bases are TGCGCCAGCAGCTTCCCAGGGGGTAGTACTGAAGCTTTCTTT.

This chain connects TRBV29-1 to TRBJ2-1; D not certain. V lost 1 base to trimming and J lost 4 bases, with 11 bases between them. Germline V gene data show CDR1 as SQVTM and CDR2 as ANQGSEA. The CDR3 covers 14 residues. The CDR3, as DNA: TGCAGCGTTGAAGTAGCCGCAGATTACAATGAGCAGTTCTTC. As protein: CSVEVAADYNEQFF.

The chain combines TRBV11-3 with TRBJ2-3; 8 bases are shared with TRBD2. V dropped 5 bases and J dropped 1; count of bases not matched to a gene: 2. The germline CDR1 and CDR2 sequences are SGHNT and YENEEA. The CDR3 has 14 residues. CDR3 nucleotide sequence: TGTGCCAGCAGCCCGGGGGGGCGCACAGATACGCAGTATTTT. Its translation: CASSPGGRTDTQYF.

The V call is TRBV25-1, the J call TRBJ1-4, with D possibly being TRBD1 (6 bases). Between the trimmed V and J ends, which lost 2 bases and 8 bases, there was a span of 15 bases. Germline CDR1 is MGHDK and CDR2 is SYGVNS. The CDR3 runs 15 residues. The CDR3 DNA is TGTGCCAGCAGTGAACCCCTACAGGGTAGAGAAAAACTGTTTTTT. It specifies CASSEPLQGREKLFF.

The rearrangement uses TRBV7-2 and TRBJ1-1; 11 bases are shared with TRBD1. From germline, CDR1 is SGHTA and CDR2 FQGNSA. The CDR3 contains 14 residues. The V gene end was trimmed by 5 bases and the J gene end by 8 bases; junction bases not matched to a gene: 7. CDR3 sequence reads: CASSPGTGGGEAFF. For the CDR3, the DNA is TGTGCCAGCAGCCCCGGGACAGGGGGTGGCGAAGCTTTCTTT.